The entry below gives a single T cell receptor (beta chain) sequence along with its context. Original data processing: Quantification of nucleated cells was approximated via reference gene primer amplification. Data came from immunoSEQ multiplex PCR; TCRdb stores just in-frame clones and leaves some out. V and J calls and clone size come straight from that table; D and trimming were deduced from the DNA. The profile shows some 50,000 clones, roughly 82% of them singletons. The data were taken from a study of blood T cell repertoires in COVID-19. Study in general: Spain, Italy and the United States supplied samples that represented acute and convalescent COVID-19. The cDNA or gDNA used as material had been derived from T cells, B-cell-depleted T cells, or PBMCs.

The CDR3 sequence is 13 residues long. The germline V gene has CDR1 MGHDK and CDR2 SYGVNS. V was shortened by 4 bases and J by 8 bases, with 12 bases between the two germline ends. V is TRBV25-1 and J is TRBJ2-1; TRBD2 might be the D (6 bases). The receptor was derived from a man aged 35 to 55 with acute or convalescent COVID-19. Sequenced sample: peripheral blood. CDR3 in amino acids: CASSVGGFDEQFF. For the CDR3, the DNA is TGTGCCAGCAGTGTAGGAGGGTTTGATGAGCAGTTCTTC.